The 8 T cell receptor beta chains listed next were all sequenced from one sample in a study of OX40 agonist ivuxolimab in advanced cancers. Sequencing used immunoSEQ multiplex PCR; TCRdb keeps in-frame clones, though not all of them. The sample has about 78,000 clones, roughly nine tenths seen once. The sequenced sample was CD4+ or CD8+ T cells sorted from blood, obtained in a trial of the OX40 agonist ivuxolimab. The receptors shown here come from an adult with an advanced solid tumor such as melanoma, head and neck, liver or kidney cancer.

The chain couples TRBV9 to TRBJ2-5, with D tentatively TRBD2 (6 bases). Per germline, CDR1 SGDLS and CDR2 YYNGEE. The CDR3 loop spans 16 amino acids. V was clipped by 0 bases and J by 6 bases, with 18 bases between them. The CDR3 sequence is CASSVDPGRDLKTQYF. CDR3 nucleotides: TGTGCCAGCAGCGTAGACCCCGGGCGGGACTTAAAGACCCAGTACTTC.

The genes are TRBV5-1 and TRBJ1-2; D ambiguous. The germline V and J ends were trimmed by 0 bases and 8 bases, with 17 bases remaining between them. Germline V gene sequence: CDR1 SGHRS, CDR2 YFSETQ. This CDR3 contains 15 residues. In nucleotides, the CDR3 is TGCGCCAGCAGCTTGGAAAACAGACCCTTCACAGGCTACACCTTC. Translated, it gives CASSLENRPFTGYTF.

CDR3 DNA: TGTGCTAGTGGTCCACCGGGGGACGTAGCTTTCTTT. It is translated as CASGPPGDVAFF. This chain links TRBV12-5 with TRBJ1-1, with D possibly TRBD1 on 5 matching bases. The CDR3 extends over 12 amino acids. Germline lookup yields CDR1 LGHNT and CDR2 FRNRAP. V was cut by 5 bases and J by 10 bases, with 14 bases left in between.

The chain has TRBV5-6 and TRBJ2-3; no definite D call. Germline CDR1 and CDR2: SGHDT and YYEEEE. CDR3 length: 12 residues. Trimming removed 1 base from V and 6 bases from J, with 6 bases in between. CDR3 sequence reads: CASSLFRDTQYF. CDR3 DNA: TGTGCCAGCAGCTTGTTCAGGGATACGCAGTATTTT.

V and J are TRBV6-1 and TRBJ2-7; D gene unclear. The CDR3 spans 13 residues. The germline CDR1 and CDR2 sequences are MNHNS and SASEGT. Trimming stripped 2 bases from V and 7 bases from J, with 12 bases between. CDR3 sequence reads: CASSELLVAEQYF. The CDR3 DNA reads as TGTGCCAGCAGTGAACTTTTGGTGGCGGAGCAGTACTTC.

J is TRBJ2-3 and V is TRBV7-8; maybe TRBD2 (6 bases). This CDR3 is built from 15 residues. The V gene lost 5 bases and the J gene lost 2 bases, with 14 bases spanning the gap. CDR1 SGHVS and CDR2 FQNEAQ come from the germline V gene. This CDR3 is CASSPPRDSTDTQYF. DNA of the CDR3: TGTGCCAGCAGCCCACCCCGGGACTCCACAGATACGCAGTATTTT.

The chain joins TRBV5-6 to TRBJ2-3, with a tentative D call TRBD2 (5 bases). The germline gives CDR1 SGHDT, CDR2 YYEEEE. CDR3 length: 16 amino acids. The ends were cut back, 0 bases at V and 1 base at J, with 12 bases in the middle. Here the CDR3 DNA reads TGTGCCAGCAGCTTGGCCGTTCGAGGGCGCACAGATACGCAGTATTTT. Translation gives CASSLAVRGRTDTQYF.

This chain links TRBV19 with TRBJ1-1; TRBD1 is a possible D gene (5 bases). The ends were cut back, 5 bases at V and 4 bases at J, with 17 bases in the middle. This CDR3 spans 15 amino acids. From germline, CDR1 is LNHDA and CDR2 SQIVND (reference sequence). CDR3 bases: TGTGCCAGTAGTGAGGCGCGGGGGATCGGCACTGAAGCTTTCTTT. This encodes CASSEARGIGTEAFF.